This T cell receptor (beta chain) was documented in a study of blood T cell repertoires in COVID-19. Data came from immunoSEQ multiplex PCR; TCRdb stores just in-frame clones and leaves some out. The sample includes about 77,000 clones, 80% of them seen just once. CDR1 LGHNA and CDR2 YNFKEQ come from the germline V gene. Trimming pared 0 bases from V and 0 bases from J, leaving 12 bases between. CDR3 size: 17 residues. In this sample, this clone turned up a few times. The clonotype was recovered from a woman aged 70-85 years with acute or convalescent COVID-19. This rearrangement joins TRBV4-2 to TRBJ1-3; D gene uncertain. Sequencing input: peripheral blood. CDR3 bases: TGTGCCAGCAGCCAAGACAGTCCCCGAAGCTCTGGAAACACCATATATTTT. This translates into CASSQDSPRSSGNTIYF.